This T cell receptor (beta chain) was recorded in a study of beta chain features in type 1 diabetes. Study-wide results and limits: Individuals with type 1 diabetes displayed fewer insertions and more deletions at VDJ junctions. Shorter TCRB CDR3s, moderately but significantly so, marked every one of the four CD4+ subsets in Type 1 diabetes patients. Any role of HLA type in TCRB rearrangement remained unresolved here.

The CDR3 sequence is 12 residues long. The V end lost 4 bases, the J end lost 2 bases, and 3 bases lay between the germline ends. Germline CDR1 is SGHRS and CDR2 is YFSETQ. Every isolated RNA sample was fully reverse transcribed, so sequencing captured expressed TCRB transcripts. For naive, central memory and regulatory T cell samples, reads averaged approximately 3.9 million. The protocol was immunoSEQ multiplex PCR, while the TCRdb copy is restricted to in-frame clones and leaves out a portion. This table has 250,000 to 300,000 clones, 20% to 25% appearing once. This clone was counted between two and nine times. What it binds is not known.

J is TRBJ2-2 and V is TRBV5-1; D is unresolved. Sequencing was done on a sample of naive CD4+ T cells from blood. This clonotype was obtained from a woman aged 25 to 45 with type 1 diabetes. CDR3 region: CASSLNTGELFF. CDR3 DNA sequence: TGCGCCAGCAGCCTCAACACCGGGGAGCTGTTTTTT.